What follows describes a single TCR beta chain. The antigen remains undetermined. This entry comes from a study of T cell repertoires in cytomegalovirus infection. Points from the study as a whole: CMV carriers with the relevant HLA were identified by cumulative public TCR beta family frequency.

TCRdb ran MiXCR on the reads and lists one entry per CDR3 protein. The table has fewer than 250,000 distinct CDR3 sequences, around 12% seen once; the top ten hold 1.6%. The CDR3 loop spans 12 amino acids. Germline V lookup: CDR1 LNHNV, CDR2 YYDKDF (reference sequence). The V gene lost 0 bases and the J gene lost 7 bases, with 3 bases spanning the gap. Specimen: PBMCs. The chain recombines TRBV15 with TRBJ2-2; D is ambiguous. The source of this sequence is a human donor in good health (CMV status not recorded). Some clones in this sample may be carry-over from other donors' samples. CDR3 protein: CATSRDDGELFF. The CDR3 region has the DNA TGTGCCACCAGCAGAGATGACGGGGAGCTGTTTTTT.